This T cell receptor (beta chain) was identified during a study of blood T cell repertoires in COVID-19. A few counts support this clone. The V gene lost 4 bases and the J gene lost 4 bases, with 10 bases spanning the gap. The CDR3 extends over 13 amino acids. Germline V gene lookup returns CDR1 SGHAT and CDR2 FQNNGV. Measured with immunoSEQ multiplex PCR; TCRdb has only the in-frame clones, and not every one. Here the sample spans approximately 240,000 clones, roughly nine tenths being singletons. The specimen was PBMCs or T cells enriched from blood (not recorded which). The chain recombines TRBV11-2 with TRBJ1-1; a weak D match, TRBD1 (5 bases). This sequence originates from a woman in her 50s in a cohort exposed to, infected with or recovered from COVID-19 (not recorded which). The CDR3 nucleotides read TGTGCCAGCAGCTCAGGGTTTAGCACTGAAGCTTTCTTT. Amino acid sequence: CASSSGFSTEAFF.